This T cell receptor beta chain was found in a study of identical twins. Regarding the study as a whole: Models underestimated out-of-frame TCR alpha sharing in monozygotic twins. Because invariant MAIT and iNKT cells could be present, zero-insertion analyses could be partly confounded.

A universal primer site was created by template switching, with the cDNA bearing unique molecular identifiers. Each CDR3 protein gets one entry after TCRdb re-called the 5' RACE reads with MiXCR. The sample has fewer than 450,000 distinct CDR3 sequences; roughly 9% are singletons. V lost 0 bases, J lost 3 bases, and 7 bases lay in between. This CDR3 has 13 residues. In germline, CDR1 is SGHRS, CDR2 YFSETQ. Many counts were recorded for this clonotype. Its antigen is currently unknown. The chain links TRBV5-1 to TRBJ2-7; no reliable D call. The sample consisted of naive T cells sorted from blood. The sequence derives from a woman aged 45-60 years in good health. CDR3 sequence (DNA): TGCGCCAGCAGCTTGGTTCCGCTCTACGAGCAGTACTTC. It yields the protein CASSLVPLYEQYF.